One and the same sample provided the 8 T cell receptor beta chains below, sequenced in a study of PD-1 blockade in mismatch repair-deficient tumors. The protocol was immunoSEQ multiplex PCR, while the TCRdb copy is restricted to in-frame clones and leaves out a portion. The sample records 45,000 to 60,000 clones, roughly three quarters being singletons. The specimen comprised peripheral blood, sampled 4 weeks after starting pembrolizumab. The receptors were gathered from an adult with mismatch repair-deficient cancer.

This rearrangement joins TRBV19 to TRBJ2-1, with TRBD1 matching over 7 bases. The V gene's germline CDR1 is LNHDA and CDR2 SQIVND (reference sequence). Trimming removed 3 bases from V and 4 bases from J; junction bases left unmatched: 6. This CDR3 comprises 15 residues. Here the CDR3 reads CASSMLDRPYNEQFF. The CDR3 coding sequence is TGTGCCAGTAGTATGCTGGACAGGCCTTACAATGAGCAGTTCTTC. The complete variable domain, with remaining parts taken from reference TRBV19 and TRBJ2-1, reads DGGITQSPKYLFRKEGQNVTLSCEQNLNHDAMYWYRQDPGQGLRLIYYSQIVNDFQKGDIAEGYSVSREKKESFPLTVTSAQKNPTAFYLCASSMLDRPYNEQFFGPGTRLTVL.

The V and J genes are TRBV5-6 and TRBJ1-1; 7 bases map to TRBD1. In germline, CDR1 is SGHDT, CDR2 YYEEEE. Trimming removed 4 bases from V and 3 bases from J; junction bases left unmatched: 3. This CDR3 comprises 13 residues. The CDR3 sequence: CASSIQGYTEAFF. The DNA for the CDR3 is TGTGCCAGCAGCATACAGGGGTACACTGAAGCTTTCTTT.

On this clone: One end of the junction is discordant with germline, which a read error may explain. The chain joins TRBV7-7 to TRBJ2-5; 12 bases are shared with TRBD2. Germline lookup yields CDR1 SSHAT and CDR2 FNYEAQ (reference sequence). The CDR3 spans 16 residues. In DNA, the CDR3 is TGTGCTAGCAGCCCCTCGGGACTAGCGGGCCTAGAGACCCAGTACTTC. Residues: CASSPSGLAGLETQYF.

The V and J genes are TRBV6-5 and TRBJ2-7, with 9 bases aligning to TRBD2. Germline V CDR1 and CDR2: MNHEY, SVGAGI. CDR3 length: 12 amino acids. V gave up 8 bases and J gave up 3 bases; unmatched junction bases: 2. The DNA of the CDR3 is TGTGCCAGCCATAGCGGGGGCTACGAGCAGTACTTC. Translating it yields CASHSGGYEQYF.

J is TRBJ2-2 and V is TRBV21-1; the table's D call, TRBD2, was not checked against the DNA. TRBV21-1 is given as a pseudogene. This CDR3 has 17 residues. In nucleotides, the CDR3 is TGTGCCAGCAGCAGGACCCCGGGACTAGTAAATCCCGGGGAGCTGTTTTTT. The encoded protein is CASSRTPGLVNPGELFF.

V gene TRBV19 combines with J gene TRBJ1-1; TRBD1 agrees at 9 bases. Trimming removed 4 bases from V and 6 bases from J; junction bases left unmatched: 12. There are 16 residues in the CDR3. CDR1 is LNHDA and CDR2 is SQIVND in the germline V gene (reference sequence). Here the CDR3 DNA reads TGTGCCAGTAGTACGGACAGGGGAGTGAGTTATCCTGAAGCTTTCTTT. This encodes CASSTDRGVSYPEAFF.

The chain links TRBV19 to TRBJ2-1; 8 bases agree with TRBD2. The CDR3 is made up of 18 amino acids. Trimming cost V 5 bases and J 0 bases; bases outside gene matches: 12. The germline gives CDR1 LNHDA, CDR2 SQIVND (reference sequence). The CDR3 sequence: CASSGELAALSSYNEQFF. The CDR3 region has the DNA TGTGCCAGTAGTGGAGAACTAGCGGCACTCAGCTCCTACAATGAGCAGTTCTTC.

V and J are TRBV5-5 and TRBJ1-2; possible D gene TRBD1, 5 bases. Germline lookup yields CDR1 SGHKS and CDR2 YYEKEE (reference sequence). The V and J ends lost 4 bases and 3 bases respectively, with 16 bases between them. The CDR3 has 15 residues. CDR3 nucleotides: TGTGCCAGCAGCCTCCTCGGGGACGGAGACTATGGCTACACCTTC. Protein product: CASSLLGDGDYGYTF.